This paragraph covers one T cell receptor (beta chain) sequence. The antigen remains unidentified. The data stem from a study of T cell clones after liver transplantation. Overall study: Third-party-reactive TCRbeta sequences from pre-transplant mixed lymphocyte reactions served as antigen-independent comparators.

Germline CDR1 MNHEY, CDR2 SMNVEV (reference sequence). V lost 6 bases and J lost 2; bases outside the gene matches: 6. This CDR3 spans 15 amino acids. Whole-study findings and limits: A significant post-transplant drop in circulating graft-donor-reactive CD4 TCRbeta sequences occurred in most of the 8 subjects. Low donor cell numbers restricted donor-reactive repertoire measurement in a couple of subjects.

TCRdb keeps only in-frame clones here, not all; method: immunoSEQ multiplex PCR. The repertoire holds about 16,000 clones, 85% to 90% seen once, with roughly 13% in the top ten. The genes are TRBV27 and TRBJ2-3; TRBD2 aligns across 9 bases. The TCR comes from a human patient who received a liver transplant. The T cells may partly be graft donor cells. Specimen: CD8+ T cells from blood, collected approximately 3.5 years after liver transplant. CDR3 coding DNA: TGTGCCAGCAGCATTAGCGGGGGTCTCACAGATACGCAGTATTTT. This encodes CASSISGGLTDTQYF.